Below, 17 T cell receptor beta chains from the same sample are listed, as sequenced in a study of OX40 agonist ivuxolimab in advanced cancers. Data came from immunoSEQ multiplex PCR; TCRdb stores just in-frame clones and leaves some out. The table shows about 54,000 clones, with 88% occurring only once. The sample in question was CD4+ or CD8+ T cells sorted from blood, obtained in a trial of the OX40 agonist ivuxolimab. These receptors originate from an adult with an advanced solid tumor such as melanoma, head and neck, liver or kidney cancer.

The chain recombines TRBV27 with TRBJ2-7; no reliable D call. The CDR3 has 10 residues. V lost 8 bases to trimming and J lost 1 base, with 3 bases between them. The germline V gene encodes CDR1 MNHEY and CDR2 SMNVEV (reference sequence). The chain's CDR3 is CASRSYEQYF. Written as DNA, the CDR3 is TGTGCCAGCCGGTCCTACGAGCAGTACTTC.

The chain uses TRBV7-3 and TRBJ2-7, with 12 nucleotides matching TRBD2. CDR1 is SGHTA, CDR2 FQGTGA, per germline. The CDR3 is 18 amino acids. The V segment lost 0 bases and the J segment 2 bases; nucleotides outside the gene matches: 8. The DNA for the CDR3 is TGTGCCAGCAGCTTAACTGGGACTAGCGGGCCGGTAACCTACGAGCAGTACTTC. It encodes CASSLTGTSGPVTYEQYF.

The rearrangement links TRBV5-1 to TRBJ2-1; D gene uncertain. The germline CDR1 and CDR2 sequences are SGHRS and YFSETQ. The CDR3 contains 14 residues. V shed 0 bases and J shed 6 bases, with 10 bases lying between them. CDR3 nucleotide sequence: TGCGCCAGCAGCTTGGGGGTTCTTCTCAATGAGCAGTTCTTC. Translated: CASSLGVLLNEQFF.

V and J are TRBV6-5 and TRBJ2-1; D gene uncertain. The CDR3 runs to 13 residues. Trimming left V 10 bases short and J 6 bases short, with 16 bases between. Germline lookup yields CDR1 MNHEY and CDR2 SVGAGI. The CDR3 region has the DNA TGTGCCACCGGGCGGTTTGGATCCAATGAGCAGTTCTTC. It codes for CATGRFGSNEQFF.

This clone was picked up one time. This specimen includes other DNA sequences encoding the same CDR3. The V and J genes are TRBV29-1 and TRBJ2-1; D may be TRBD2 (6 bases). This CDR3 spans 14 amino acids. Germline assignment: CDR1 SQVTM and CDR2 ANQGSEA. The germline V and J ends were trimmed by 4 bases and 4 bases, with 14 bases remaining between them. The CDR3 nucleotides are TGCAGCGTTGTAACTAGCTATCCTTACAATGAGCAGTTCTTC. Protein product: CSVVTSYPYNEQFF.

This chain uses TRBV19 with TRBJ2-3; D ambiguous. The germline V gene encodes CDR1 LNHDA and CDR2 SQIVND (reference sequence). CDR3 size: 12 residues. Trimming left V 3 bases short and J 1 base short, with 2 bases between. This chain's CDR3 is CASSIGTDTQYF. In nucleotides, the CDR3 is TGTGCCAGTAGTATTGGCACAGATACGCAGTATTTT.

This chain joins TRBV6-1 and TRBJ1-1, with D tentatively TRBD1 (5 bases). CDR1 is MNHNS and CDR2 is SASEGT in the germline V gene. The length of the CDR3 is 16 residues. Between the trimmed V and J ends, which lost 4 bases and 1 base, there was a span of 16 bases. In DNA, the CDR3 is TGTGCCAGCAGTGGACTTGGGGGGACGAAGAACACTGAAGCTTTCTTT. As protein: CASSGLGGTKNTEAFF.

The chain links TRBV27 to TRBJ1-5, with D possibly TRBD1 on 5 matching bases. The V end was cut by 3 bases, the J end by 3 bases, with 12 bases between. CDR3 size: 15 residues. Per the germline V gene, CDR1 is MNHEY and CDR2 is SMNVEV (reference sequence). The CDR3 loop is CASSFQGMVNQPQHF. CDR3 nucleotides: TGTGCCAGCAGTTTCCAGGGTATGGTCAATCAGCCCCAGCATTTT.

A single count supports this clone. The V call is TRBV7-2, the J call TRBJ2-3; 12 bases line up with TRBD2. CDR1 is SGHTA, CDR2 FQGNSA, per germline. The CDR3 loop spans 16 amino acids. V trimming: 5 bases; J trimming: 0 bases; junction bases outside the gene matches: 3. CDR3 region: CASSRGTSGSTDTQYF. The CDR3 nucleotides read TGTGCCAGCAGCCGCGGGACTAGCGGGAGCACAGATACGCAGTATTTT.

The sample holds one count of this clone. The chain is built from TRBV27 and TRBJ2-3, with 13 bases lining up with TRBD2. The CDR3 extends over 17 amino acids. Looked up from germline, CDR1 is MNHEY and CDR2 is SMNVEV (reference sequence). The V segment lost 5 bases and the J segment 2 bases; nucleotides outside the gene matches: 7. The DNA of the CDR3 is TGTGCCAGCAGTATTAGGACTAGCGGGGGCTACACAGATACGCAGTATTTT. It is translated as CASSIRTSGGYTDTQYF.

A word on this clone: Other nucleotide sequences in the sample specify the same CDR3. The chain links TRBV6-1 to TRBJ2-5; no definite D call. CDR1 and CDR2 from the germline V gene are MNHNS and SASEGT. CDR3 length: 12 amino acids. Trimming shortened V by 2 bases and J by 5 bases, and 6 bases separated the two germline ends. CDR3 loop: CASSEQAETQYF. DNA for the CDR3: TGTGCCAGCAGTGAACAGGCGGAGACCCAGTACTTC.

The genes are TRBV14 and TRBJ2-5; D uncertain. The germline V gene has CDR1 SGHDN and CDR2 FVKESK. V gave up 1 base and J gave up 4 bases, with 13 bases separating them. The CDR3 sequence is 15 residues long. CDR3 protein: CASSQGPPWPETQYF. The CDR3 DNA reads as TGTGCCAGCAGCCAAGGGCCCCCATGGCCAGAGACCCAGTACTTC.

This chain joins TRBV6-9 and TRBJ1-1; perhaps TRBD1 as D (5 bases). Germline values: CDR1 MNHGY, CDR2 SVAAGI. The CDR3 length is 14 residues. Trimming removed 5 bases from V and 1 base from J, with 11 bases in between. The CDR3 region has the DNA TGTGCCAGCAGTCTATCAGGGACGAACACTGAAGCTTTCTTT. The encoded protein is CASSLSGTNTEAFF.

This clone was seen a single time. V is TRBV7-3 and J is TRBJ1-2; D not resolved. This CDR3 spans 13 amino acids. V was trimmed by 5 bases and J by 10 bases, leaving 17 bases between them. Germline V gene lookup returns CDR1 SGHTA and CDR2 FQGTGA. The DNA for the CDR3 is TGTGCCAGCAGCAGACCCAGGAGCGGAGACTACACCTTC. Protein product: CASSRPRSGDYTF.

The V call is TRBV5-1, the J call TRBJ1-5, with TRBD1 matching 11 bases. V was pared by 0 bases and J by 3 bases, with 2 bases of the junction left unmatched. Germline CDR1 reads SGHRS; CDR2 reads YFSETQ. This CDR3 region has 16 residues. The CDR3 DNA reads as TGCGCCAGCAGCTTGGGGACAGGGGGCGTCAATCAGCCCCAGCATTTT. This translates into CASSLGTGGVNQPQHF.

This clone has only a few counts. The gene calls are TRBV2 and TRBJ2-3; TRBD1 matches at 9 bases. The CDR3 contains 14 residues. Germline CDR1 reads SNHLY; CDR2 reads FYNNEI. The junction had 7 bases not matched to a gene; V was cut back by 7 bases and J by 5 bases. The CDR3 DNA is TGTGCCAGCATCCGGGACAGGGCTAAAGATACGCAGTATTTT. It codes for CASIRDRAKDTQYF.

This clone was counted once. The chain recombines TRBV5-1 with TRBJ2-1; 8 bases are a match to TRBD1. CDR3 length equals 17 residues. Germline loops: CDR1 SGHRS, CDR2 YFSETQ. The trim removed 0 bases at V and 4 bases at J, leaving 9 bases unmatched. In DNA form, the CDR3 reads TGCGCCAGCAGCTTGGGACCCGGGACAGGCGATTACAATGAGCAGTTCTTC. Translated, it gives CASSLGPGTGDYNEQFF. Using reference TRBV5-1 and TRBJ2-1 for the parts outside the CDR3, the full variable domain is KAGVTQTPRYLIKTRGQQVTLSCSPISGHRSVSWYQQTPGQGLQFLFEYFSETQRNKGNFPGRFSGRQFSNSRSEMNVSTLELGDSALYLCASSLGPGTGDYNEQFFGPGTRLTVL.